This TCR beta chain was captured in a study of human T cells and chemical hapten exposure. TCRdb fed the RACE reads into MiXCR, producing one record per CDR3 protein. The table has approximately 370,000 distinct CDR3 sequences, around 5% seen once. Notes on the study in general: Versus controls, expanded TCRs had significantly more large CDR3 similarity clusters.

To note about this clonotype: The antigen is undetermined.

Time point noted: pre-sensitization, week 0. Described treatment: therapeutic diphenylcyclopropenone sensitization with weekly scalp DPC. Total RNA was isolated from whole blood that had not been fractionated. The specimen comprised whole blood, sampled in connection with sensitization to the hapten diphenylcyclopropenone (DPC). The sequence derives from a woman aged 18-29 years with alopecia areata. Some clones in this sample may be carry-over from other donors' samples.

The CDR3 DNA follows: TGTGCCAGCAGGGATCTCACAGATACGCAGTATTTT. As protein: CASRDLTDTQYF. This chain connects TRBV6-6 to TRBJ2-3; no reliable D call. Per the germline V gene, CDR1 is MNHNY and CDR2 is SVGAGI (reference sequence). V was shortened by 6 bases and J by 2 bases, with 6 bases between the two germline ends. CDR3 length: 12 amino acids.